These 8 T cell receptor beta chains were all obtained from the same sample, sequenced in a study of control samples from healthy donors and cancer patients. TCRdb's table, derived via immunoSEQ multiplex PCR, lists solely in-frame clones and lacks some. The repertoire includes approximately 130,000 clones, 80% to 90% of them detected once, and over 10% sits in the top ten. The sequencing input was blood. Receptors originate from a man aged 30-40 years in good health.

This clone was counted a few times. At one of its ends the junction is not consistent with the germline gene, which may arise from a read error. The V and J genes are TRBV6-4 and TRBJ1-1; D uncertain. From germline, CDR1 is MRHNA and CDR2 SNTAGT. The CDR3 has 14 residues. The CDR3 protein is CASRDFSANTEAFF. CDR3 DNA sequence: TGTGCCAGCAGGGACTTTTCGGCGAACACTGAAGCTTTCTTT.

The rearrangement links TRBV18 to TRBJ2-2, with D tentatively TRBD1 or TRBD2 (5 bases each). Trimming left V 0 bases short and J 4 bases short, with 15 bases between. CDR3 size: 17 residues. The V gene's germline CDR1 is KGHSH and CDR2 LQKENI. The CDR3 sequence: CASSPPNRKGTTGELFF. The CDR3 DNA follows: TGTGCCAGCTCACCACCCAACCGCAAGGGGACCACCGGGGAGCTGTTTTTT.

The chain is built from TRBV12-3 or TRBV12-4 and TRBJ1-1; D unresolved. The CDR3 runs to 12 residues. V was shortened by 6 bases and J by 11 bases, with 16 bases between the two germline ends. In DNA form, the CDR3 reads TGTGCCAGCAGCCCCGGGCCACCGCGGGCTTTCTTT. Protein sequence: CASSPGPPRAFF.

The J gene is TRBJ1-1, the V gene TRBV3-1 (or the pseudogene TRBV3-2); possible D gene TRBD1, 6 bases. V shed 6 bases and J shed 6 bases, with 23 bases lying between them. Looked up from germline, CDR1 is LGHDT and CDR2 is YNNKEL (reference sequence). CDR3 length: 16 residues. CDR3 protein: CASSPGDTGAVAEAFF. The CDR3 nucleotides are TGTGCCAGCAGTCCGGGGGACACCGGAGCGGTGGCTGAAGCTTTCTTT.

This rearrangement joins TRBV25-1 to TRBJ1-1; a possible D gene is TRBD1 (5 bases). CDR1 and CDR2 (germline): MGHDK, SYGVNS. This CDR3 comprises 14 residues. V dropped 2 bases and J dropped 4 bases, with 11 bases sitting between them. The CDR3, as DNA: TGTGCCAGCAGTGAACCATTCGGGGGCACTGAAGCTTTCTTT. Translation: CASSEPFGGTEAFF.

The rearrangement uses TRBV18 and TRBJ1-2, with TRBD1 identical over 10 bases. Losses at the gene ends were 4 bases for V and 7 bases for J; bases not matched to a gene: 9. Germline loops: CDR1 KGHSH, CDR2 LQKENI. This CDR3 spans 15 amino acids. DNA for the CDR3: TGTGCCAGCTCACAGACAGGGGACAGGGGTCGTGGCTACACCTTC. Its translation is CASSQTGDRGRGYTF.

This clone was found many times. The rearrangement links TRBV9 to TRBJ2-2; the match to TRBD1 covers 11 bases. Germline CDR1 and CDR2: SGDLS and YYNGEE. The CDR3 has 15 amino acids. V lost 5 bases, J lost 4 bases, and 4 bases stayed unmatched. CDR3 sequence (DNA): TGTGCCAGCAGTTCCGGGACAGGGGGCACCGGGGAGCTGTTTTTT. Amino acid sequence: CASSSGTGGTGELFF. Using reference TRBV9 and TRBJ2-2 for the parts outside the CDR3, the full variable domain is DSGVTQTPKHLITATGQRVTLRCSPRSGDLSVYWYQQSLDQGLQFLIQYYNGEERAKGNILERFSAQQFPDLHSELNLSSLELGDSALYFCASSSGTGGTGELFFGEGSRLTVL.

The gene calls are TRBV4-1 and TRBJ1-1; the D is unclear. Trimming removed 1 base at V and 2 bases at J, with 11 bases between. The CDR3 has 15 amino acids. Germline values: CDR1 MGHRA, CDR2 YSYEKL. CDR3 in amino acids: CASSQGPVLNTEAFF. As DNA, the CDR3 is TGCGCCAGCAGCCAAGGTCCGGTCCTTAACACTGAAGCTTTCTTT.